One and the same sample provided the 28 T cell receptor beta chains below, sequenced in a study of blood T cell repertoires in COVID-19. Assay: immunoSEQ multiplex PCR; the TCRdb copy retains only in-frame clones and omits some. The sample includes about 180,000 clones, about 81% of them seen just once. Sequenced sample: peripheral blood. The source is a woman of 80 years or more with COVID-19, enrolled during active disease.

This clone occurred a few times. This chain connects TRBV19 to TRBJ1-6, with D possibly matching TRBD1 (6 bases). The CDR3 is made up of 18 amino acids. From germline, CDR1 is LNHDA and CDR2 SQIVND (reference sequence). V was cut by 3 bases and J by 4 bases, with 19 bases left in between. The CDR3 sequence is CASSINYMDRDYNSPLHF. The CDR3 nucleotides are TGTGCCAGTAGTATTAATTACATGGACAGAGATTATAATTCACCCCTCCACTTT.

The chain combines TRBV11-1 with TRBJ1-1; D uncertain. CDR1 and CDR2 (germline): SGHAT, FQDESV (reference sequence). The CDR3 is made up of 14 amino acids. Trimming removed 2 bases at V and 5 bases at J, with 12 bases between. The CDR3 nucleotides read TGTGCCAGCAGCTTATTTCAGGCGAGAACTGAAGCTTTCTTT. Amino acid sequence: CASSLFQARTEAFF. Looking up the rest from reference TRBV11-1 and TRBJ1-1 gives the full variable domain: EAEVAQSPRYKITEKSQAVAFWCDPISGHATLYWYRQILGQGPELLVQFQDESVVDDSQLPKDRFSAERLKGVDSTLKIQPAELGDSAMYLCASSLFQARTEAFFGQGTRLTVV.

V usage is TRBV19 and J usage is TRBJ2-7; 12 nucleotides align to TRBD1. The V gene's germline CDR1 is LNHDA and CDR2 SQIVND (reference sequence). The CDR3 length is 16 residues. The trim removed 6 bases at V and 3 bases at J, leaving 9 bases unmatched. The CDR3 loop is CASRMTGTGGFYEQYF. Here the CDR3 DNA reads TGTGCCAGTAGGATGACCGGGACAGGGGGCTTCTACGAGCAGTACTTC.

V gene TRBV19 combines with J gene TRBJ1-1; tentatively, D is TRBD1 (6 bases). Germline V lookup: CDR1 LNHDA, CDR2 SQIVND (reference sequence). V lost 7 bases and J lost 5, with 23 bases in between. The length of the CDR3 is 16 residues. CDR3 in DNA: TGTGCCAGTACCCTAAGGGGGGGCAGTTTTGGAACTGAAGCTTTCTTT. Encoded protein: CASTLRGGSFGTEAFF.

This clone has a single count. The chain uses TRBV29-1 and TRBJ1-4, with a tentative D call TRBD1 (6 bases). CDR1 and CDR2 from the germline V gene are SQVTM and ANQGSEA. This CDR3 has 13 residues. The V end lost 5 bases, the J end lost 8 bases, and 15 bases lay between the germline ends. Here the CDR3 reads CSVMVGAREKLFF. CDR3 in DNA: TGCAGCGTTATGGTGGGGGCGCGGGAAAAACTGTTTTTT. Full variable domain (missing parts from reference TRBV29-1 and TRBJ1-4): SAVISQKPSRDICQRGTSLTIQCQVDSQVTMMFWYRQQPGQSLTLIATANQGSEATYESGFVIDKFPISRPNLTFSTLTVSNMSPEDSSIYLCSVMVGAREKLFFGSGTQLSVL.

The gene calls are TRBV19 and TRBJ1-2, with D possibly matching TRBD1 (6 bases). The CDR3 extends over 13 amino acids. CDR1 is LNHDA and CDR2 is SQIVND in the germline V gene (reference sequence). Trimming pared 5 bases from V and 8 bases from J, leaving 15 bases between. CDR3 nucleotide sequence: TGTGCCAGTAGTCCCTCCACAGGGTACGGCTACACCTTC. This codes for CASSPSTGYGYTF.

The chain has TRBV19 and TRBJ2-7, with TRBD1 as a possible D gene (6 bases). V lost 5 bases to trimming and J lost 3 bases, with 20 bases between them. The germline V gene encodes CDR1 LNHDA and CDR2 SQIVND (reference sequence). This CDR3 is built from 16 residues. DNA of the CDR3: TGTGCCAGTAGTGCACAGGGTTCCCCAACCCTCTACGAGCAGTACTTC. It is translated as CASSAQGSPTLYEQYF.

This clone was seen once. The CDR3: CASSQGETGWIDTQYF. CDR3 DNA sequence: TGTGCCAGCAGCCAAGGGGAGACCGGGTGGATAGATACGCAGTATTTT. This sequence joins TRBV14 and TRBJ2-3; D is possibly TRBD2 (5 bases). Germline lookup yields CDR1 SGHDN and CDR2 FVKESK. This CDR3 has 16 amino acids. V lost 1 base and J lost 5, with 16 bases in between.

This rearrangement joins TRBV4-1 to TRBJ2-3, with D possibly matching TRBD1 (5 bases). CDR3 length: 16 residues. CDR1 and CDR2 from the germline V gene are MGHRA and YSYEKL. V lost 0 bases and J lost 2, with 12 bases in between. CDR3 region: CASSQETVFDTDTQYF. The CDR3 DNA is TGCGCCAGCAGCCAAGAGACAGTTTTCGACACAGATACGCAGTATTTT.

V gene TRBV6-5 combines with J gene TRBJ1-3; perhaps TRBD1 as D (6 bases). Germline CDR1 is MNHEY and CDR2 is SVGAGI. Trimming left V 6 bases short and J 0 bases short, with 12 bases between. The CDR3 runs 15 residues. CDR3 coding DNA: TGTGCCAGCAGCCTTGGACAGAGCTCTGGAAACACCATATATTTT. Translating it yields CASSLGQSSGNTIYF.

CDR3 nucleotide sequence: TGTGCCAGCAGCCGTTCCGGGACAGGTGGTGACGAGCAGTACTTC. Amino acid sequence: CASSRSGTGGDEQYF. V usage is TRBV4-2 and J usage is TRBJ2-7; TRBD1 matches 8 bases. Per germline, CDR1 LGHNA and CDR2 YNFKEQ. The CDR3 totals 15 residues. Trimming removed 4 bases from V and 5 bases from J; junction bases left unmatched: 10.

This chain joins TRBV2 and TRBJ1-4, with 8 bases that match TRBD1. Germline CDR1 SNHLY, CDR2 FYNNEI. The CDR3 loop spans 14 amino acids. Losses at the gene ends were 2 bases for V and 8 bases for J; bases not matched to a gene: 4. Written as DNA, the CDR3 is TGTGCCAGCAGTGAAAGGGACAGGAGGGAAAAACTGTTTTTT. Its translation: CASSERDRREKLFF.

This rearrangement joins TRBV3-1 (or the pseudogene TRBV3-2) to TRBJ2-5, with 7 bases that match TRBD2. The CDR3 length is 14 residues. V shed 0 bases and J 4 bases; nucleotides not matched to a gene: 2. Looked up from germline, CDR1 is LGHDT and CDR2 is YNNKEL (reference sequence). CDR3 loop: CASSQDGGRETQYF. The CDR3 region has the DNA TGTGCCAGCAGCCAAGACGGGGGGAGAGAGACCCAGTACTTC.

This chain links TRBV6-6 with TRBJ2-7; 7 positions agree with TRBD1. The V gene end was trimmed by 0 bases and the J gene end by 6 bases; junction bases not matched to a gene: 8. Germline V gene sequence: CDR1 MNHNY, CDR2 SVGAGI (reference sequence). This CDR3 has 15 amino acids. DNA of the CDR3: TGTGCCAGCAGTTACTCGCTACAGGGGAGCAGCGAGCAGTACTTC. It specifies CASSYSLQGSSEQYF.

CDR3: CASSLGPGTHYEQYF. The CDR3 bases are TGCGCCAGCAGCTTGGGTCCCGGGACACACTACGAGCAGTACTTC. The chain recombines TRBV5-1 with TRBJ2-7, with a weak D call TRBD1 (6 bases). Between the trimmed V and J ends, which lost 0 bases and 3 bases, there was a span of 13 bases. CDR3 size: 15 residues. The germline V gene has CDR1 SGHRS and CDR2 YFSETQ.

The sample holds a few counts of this clone. The gene calls are TRBV19 and TRBJ1-5; 8 bases agree with TRBD1. CDR3 size: 15 residues. V gave up 5 bases and J gave up 3 bases; unmatched junction bases: 6. The V gene's germline CDR1 is LNHDA and CDR2 SQIVND (reference sequence). CDR3 protein: CASSADRAPNQPQHF. In DNA form, the CDR3 reads TGTGCCAGTAGTGCGGACAGGGCTCCCAATCAGCCCCAGCATTTT.

The chain joins TRBV13 to TRBJ1-1, with no clear D. V was pared by 5 bases and J by 7 bases, with 11 bases between. The CDR3 consists of 12 residues. CDR1 is PRHDT and CDR2 is FYEKMQ in the germline V gene (reference sequence). The CDR3 reads CASSRLAGEAFF. Here the CDR3 DNA reads TGTGCCAGCAGCCGGCTAGCGGGTGAAGCTTTCTTT.

This clone came up once. This sequence joins TRBV6-5 and TRBJ2-1; TRBD2 agrees at 8 bases. The CDR3 loop spans 14 amino acids. The V gene end was trimmed by 6 bases and the J gene end by 7 bases; junction bases not matched to a gene: 8. Germline V gene data show CDR1 as MNHEY and CDR2 as SVGAGI. The CDR3 sequence is CASSYSGSLNEQFF. For the CDR3, the DNA is TGTGCCAGCAGCTACAGCGGGAGTTTGAATGAGCAGTTCTTC.

A remark on this clone: Other nucleotide sequences from this sample produce the same CDR3. V gene TRBV29-1 combines with J gene TRBJ2-7, with TRBD1 matching 9 bases. CDR3 size: 12 residues. Germline V CDR1 and CDR2: SQVTM, ANQGSEA. The J segment lost 2 bases and the V segment lost 6 bases, leaving 2 bases of the junction unmatched. CDR3 bases: TGCAGCGTGGGACAGGGAGCCTACGAGCAGTACTTC. Amino acid sequence: CSVGQGAYEQYF.

This clone was counted a single time. The CDR3 nucleotides are TGTGCCACCAGTGAAGGGCTAGCGGGGGGGCCGTTTTCCCAAGAGACCCAGTACTTC. It is translated as CATSEGLAGGPFSQETQYF. V is TRBV24-1 and J is TRBJ2-5, with 12 bases aligning to TRBD2. The CDR3 loop spans 19 amino acids. Germline CDR1 and CDR2: KGHDR and SFDVKD. V was clipped by 4 bases and J by 1 base; unmatched bases: 12.

The rearrangement uses TRBV27 and TRBJ2-7, with TRBD2 identical over 9 bases. CDR1 MNHEY and CDR2 SMNVEV come from the germline V gene (reference sequence). The CDR3 length is 14 residues. V trimming: 2 bases; J trimming: 6 bases; junction bases outside the gene matches: 5. CDR3 sequence: CASSLGLATGEQYF. In DNA, the CDR3 is TGTGCCAGCAGTTTAGGACTAGCGACAGGCGAGCAGTACTTC.

The chain uses TRBV5-4 and TRBJ1-2, with TRBD1 identical over 9 bases. V lost 3 bases, J lost 6 bases, and 12 bases stayed unmatched. The CDR3 has 16 residues. In germline, CDR1 is SGHNT, CDR2 YYREEE (reference sequence). CDR3 residues: CASSWLTGGGGDGYTF. The CDR3, as DNA: TGTGCCAGCAGCTGGCTAACAGGGGGCGGTGGGGATGGCTACACCTTC.

This chain links TRBV29-1 with TRBJ2-2; no definite D call. V gave up 7 bases and J gave up 1 base, with 13 bases separating them. CDR1 and CDR2 from the germline V gene are SQVTM and ANQGSEA. The CDR3 has 14 residues. In DNA, the CDR3 is TGCAGCGCGTCACGCGAATGGAACACCGGGGAGCTGTTTTTT. Its translation is CSASREWNTGELFF.

The chain employs TRBV7-6 and TRBJ2-5; 10 bases are shared with TRBD2. CDR1 is SGHVS, CDR2 FNYEAQ, per germline. The CDR3 totals 16 residues. V was clipped by 2 bases and J by 4 bases; unmatched bases: 7. The CDR3 loop is CASSLRPSGSGETQYF. In DNA, the CDR3 is TGTGCCAGCAGCTTAAGGCCTAGCGGGAGTGGAGAGACCCAGTACTTC.

The chain links TRBV13 to TRBJ2-1; D unresolved. Per germline, CDR1 PRHDT and CDR2 FYEKMQ (reference sequence). This CDR3 comprises 15 residues. The ends were cut back, 5 bases at V and 9 bases at J, with 20 bases in the middle. CDR3 residues: CASSHAGYAPGEQFF. CDR3 nucleotides: TGTGCCAGCAGCCACGCTGGCTATGCCCCAGGTGAGCAGTTCTTC.

V usage is TRBV5-4 and J usage is TRBJ1-2; TRBD1 might be the D (5 bases). CDR1 and CDR2 from the germline V gene are SGHNT and YYREEE (reference sequence). The CDR3 spans 13 residues. The V and J ends lost 7 bases and 5 bases respectively, with 15 bases between them. In nucleotides, the CDR3 is TGTGCCAGCCCTAGGCCGGCAGGGTATGGCTACACCTTC. It yields the protein CASPRPAGYGYTF.

This clone appeared once. The chain has TRBV15 and TRBJ2-7; tentatively, D is TRBD1 (5 bases). The CDR3 sequence is 16 residues long. Germline assignment: CDR1 LNHNV and CDR2 YYDKDF (reference sequence). V gave up 0 bases and J gave up 2 bases, with 14 bases separating them. CDR3 in amino acids: CATSREGAGWTYEQYF. The CDR3 coding sequence is TGTGCCACCAGCAGAGAAGGGGCCGGTTGGACCTACGAGCAGTACTTC.

This chain uses TRBV18 with TRBJ2-7; TRBD1 agrees at 11 bases. Germline loops: CDR1 KGHSH, CDR2 LQKENI. V lost 6 bases, J lost 7 bases, and 5 bases stayed unmatched. The CDR3 runs 13 residues. The CDR3 bases are TGTGCCAGCTCGGCGGGACAGGGGGTGGAGCAGTACTTC. It encodes CASSAGQGVEQYF.